This T cell receptor (beta chain) was sequenced for a study of siplizumab effects on memory and regulatory T cells. The assay was immunoSEQ multiplex PCR, and TCRdb's table has in-frame clones only and misses some. The repertoire has 75,000 to 100,000 clones, over 85% of them found once; the top ten carry 0.3%. The study's findings and limits: There appeared to be greater diversity in naive T cells than in memory cells, and naive T cells seemed major contributors to the alloresponse. Suppression by proliferating Tregs derived from siplizumab cultures was not verified. A minor share of alloreactive clones matched unstimulated subsets.

V dropped 6 bases and J dropped 0 bases, with 10 bases sitting between them. This CDR3 region has 14 residues. Per the germline V gene, CDR1 is MNHEY and CDR2 is SVGAGI. This clone was counted a single time. Its antigen is still unknown. What was sequenced was non-Treg CD4+ T cells sorted from blood. The receptor was isolated from a human donor in good health. V and J are TRBV6-5 and TRBJ2-3; D not certain. CDR3 nucleotide sequence: TGTGCCAGCAGAAGAATACCCAGCACAGATACGCAGTATTTT. Its protein is CASRRIPSTDTQYF.